Listed here are 6 T cell receptor beta chains from one sample, sequenced in a study of response to subunit inactivated influenza vaccine. TCRdb called the RT-PCR reads again in MiXCR, with one record for every CDR3 protein. The table includes fewer than 800,000 distinct CDR3 sequences, around a sixth detected once. The sequences come from PBMCs from blood, collected 11 to 12 days after vaccination. The receptors were sampled from a man between 50 and 59 years old who received an inactivated influenza vaccine.

This sequence joins TRBV18 and TRBJ1-2; D perhaps matches TRBD1 (5 bases). The V gene lost 1 base and the J gene lost 5 bases, with 8 bases spanning the gap. The CDR3 loop spans 13 amino acids. Germline CDR1 KGHSH, CDR2 LQKENI. The CDR3 spells CASSPRREYGYTF. The CDR3, as DNA: TGTGCCAGCTCACCACGCAGGGAATATGGCTACACCTTC.

This clonotype was seen a handful of times. This chain connects TRBV5-1 to TRBJ2-7; tentatively, D is TRBD2 (6 bases). V shed 0 bases and J shed 3 bases, with 13 bases lying between them. Looked up from germline, CDR1 is SGHRS and CDR2 is YFSETQ. The CDR3 contains 15 residues. The CDR3 DNA reads as TGCGCCAGCAGCTTGGTCGCGGGAAATTACTACGAGCAGTACTTC. Its protein product is CASSLVAGNYYEQYF.

V is TRBV29-1 and J is TRBJ2-1, with 13 bases that match TRBD2. V lost 1 base and J lost 0; bases outside the gene matches: 6. Germline values: CDR1 SQVTM, CDR2 ANQGSEA. The CDR3 is made up of 18 amino acids. The DNA of the CDR3 is TGCAGCGTTGAAGTGGGACTAGCGGGATACCTCTCCTACAATGAGCAGTTCTTC. Protein: CSVEVGLAGYLSYNEQFF.

This chain uses TRBV5-1 with TRBJ2-3; D may be TRBD2 (5 bases). Germline V gene data show CDR1 as SGHRS and CDR2 as YFSETQ. The CDR3 is made up of 14 amino acids. The V end lost 5 bases, the J end lost 3 bases, and 13 bases lay between the germline ends. The CDR3 region is CASSTGMGTDTQYF. CDR3 DNA sequence: TGCGCCAGCAGTACGGGAATGGGTACAGATACGCAGTATTTT.

This chain links TRBV10-3 with TRBJ2-5; 7 nucleotides agree with TRBD1. The J segment lost 3 bases and the V segment lost 4 bases, leaving 8 bases of the junction unmatched. The length of the CDR3 is 15 residues. Germline V CDR1 and CDR2: ENHRY, SYGVKD. CDR3 sequence: CAISGQGIGEETQYF. The DNA for the CDR3 is TGTGCCATCAGTGGACAGGGAATAGGGGAAGAGACCCAGTACTTC.

This clonotype was detected only a few times. The chain is built from TRBV5-1 and TRBJ2-5; 8 nucleotides align to TRBD2. The CDR3 has 16 amino acids. Germline assignment: CDR1 SGHRS and CDR2 YFSETQ. The J segment lost 3 bases and the V segment lost 1 base, leaving 8 bases of the junction unmatched. This chain's CDR3 is CASSLTAGAGEETQYF. As DNA, the CDR3 is TGCGCCAGCAGCTTGACAGCGGGGGCGGGAGAAGAGACCCAGTACTTC.